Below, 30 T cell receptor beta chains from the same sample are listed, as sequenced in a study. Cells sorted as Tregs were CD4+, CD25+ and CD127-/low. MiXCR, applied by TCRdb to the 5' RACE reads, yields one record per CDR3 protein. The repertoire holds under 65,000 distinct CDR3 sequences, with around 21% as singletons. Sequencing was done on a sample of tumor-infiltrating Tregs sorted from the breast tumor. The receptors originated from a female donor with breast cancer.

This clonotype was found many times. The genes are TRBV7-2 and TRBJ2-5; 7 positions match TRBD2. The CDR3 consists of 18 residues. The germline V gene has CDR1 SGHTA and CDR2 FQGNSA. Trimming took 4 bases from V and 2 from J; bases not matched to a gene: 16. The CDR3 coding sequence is TGTGCCAGCAGCTACTTATCGCGAGGGGCCGGGGGGCAAGAGACCCAGTACTTC. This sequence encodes CASSYLSRGAGGQETQYF.

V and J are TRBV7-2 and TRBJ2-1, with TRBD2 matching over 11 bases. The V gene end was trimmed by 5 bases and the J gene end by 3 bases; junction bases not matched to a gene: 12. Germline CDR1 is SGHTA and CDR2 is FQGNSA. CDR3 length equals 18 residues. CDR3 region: CASSPPRRLAGIYNEQFF. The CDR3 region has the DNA TGTGCCAGCAGCCCACCCCGACGACTAGCGGGAATCTACAATGAGCAGTTCTTC.

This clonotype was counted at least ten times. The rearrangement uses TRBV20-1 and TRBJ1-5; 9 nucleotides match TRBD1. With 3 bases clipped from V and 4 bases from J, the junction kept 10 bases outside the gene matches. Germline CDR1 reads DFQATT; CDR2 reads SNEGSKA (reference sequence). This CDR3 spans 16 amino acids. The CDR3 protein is CSARRIDRGVNQPQHF. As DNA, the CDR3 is TGCAGTGCTAGGCGTATCGACAGGGGGGTAAATCAGCCCCAGCATTTT.

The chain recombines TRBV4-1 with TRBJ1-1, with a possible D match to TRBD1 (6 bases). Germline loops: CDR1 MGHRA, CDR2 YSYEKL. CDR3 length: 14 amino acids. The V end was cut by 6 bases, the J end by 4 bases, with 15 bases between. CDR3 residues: CASRNSRGSTEAFF. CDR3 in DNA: TGCGCCAGCAGGAACTCCAGGGGTAGCACTGAAGCTTTCTTT.

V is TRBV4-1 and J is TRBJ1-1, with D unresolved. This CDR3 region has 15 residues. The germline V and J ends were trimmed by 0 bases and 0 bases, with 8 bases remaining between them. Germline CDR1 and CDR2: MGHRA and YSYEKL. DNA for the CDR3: TGCGCCAGCAGCCAAGAGGAGGGTATGAACACTGAAGCTTTCTTT. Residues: CASSQEEGMNTEAFF.

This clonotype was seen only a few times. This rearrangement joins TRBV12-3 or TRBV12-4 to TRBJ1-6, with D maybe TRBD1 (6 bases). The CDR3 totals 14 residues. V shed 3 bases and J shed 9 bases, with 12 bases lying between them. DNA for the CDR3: TGTGCCAGCAGTTTGGGGGGGGCGGTTTCACCCCTCCACTTT. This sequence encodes CASSLGGAVSPLHF.

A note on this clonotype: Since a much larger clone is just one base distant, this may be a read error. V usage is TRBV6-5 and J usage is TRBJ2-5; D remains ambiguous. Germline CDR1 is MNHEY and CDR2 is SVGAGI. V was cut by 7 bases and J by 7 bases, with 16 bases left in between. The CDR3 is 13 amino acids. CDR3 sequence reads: CASNASRLGTQYF. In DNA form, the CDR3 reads TGTGCCAGCAATGCCTCGAGGCTAGGGACCCAGTACTTC.

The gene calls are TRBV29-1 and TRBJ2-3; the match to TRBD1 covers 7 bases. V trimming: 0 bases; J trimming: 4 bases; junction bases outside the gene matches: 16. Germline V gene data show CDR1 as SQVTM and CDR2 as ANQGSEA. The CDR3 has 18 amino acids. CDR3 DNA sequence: TGCAGCGTTGAAGAGGCTCATGACTACAGGGGCAGCCCAGATACGCAGTATTTT. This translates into CSVEEAHDYRGSPDTQYF.

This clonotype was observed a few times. The CDR3 is CASSQDPLGTGGKYEQYF. In DNA, the CDR3 is TGCGCCAGCAGCCAAGACCCCCTGGGGACAGGGGGCAAATACGAGCAGTACTTC. J is TRBJ2-7 and V is TRBV4-1; TRBD1 aligns across 12 bases. This CDR3 is 18 amino acids long. The V gene end was trimmed by 0 bases and the J gene end by 4 bases; junction bases not matched to a gene: 10. The germline gives CDR1 MGHRA, CDR2 YSYEKL.

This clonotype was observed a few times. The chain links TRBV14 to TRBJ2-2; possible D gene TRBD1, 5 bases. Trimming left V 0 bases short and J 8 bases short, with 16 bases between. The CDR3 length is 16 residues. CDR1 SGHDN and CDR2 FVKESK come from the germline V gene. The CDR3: CASSQDPTGGTGELFF. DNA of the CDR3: TGTGCCAGCAGCCAAGATCCAACAGGCGGAACGGGGGAGCTGTTTTTT.

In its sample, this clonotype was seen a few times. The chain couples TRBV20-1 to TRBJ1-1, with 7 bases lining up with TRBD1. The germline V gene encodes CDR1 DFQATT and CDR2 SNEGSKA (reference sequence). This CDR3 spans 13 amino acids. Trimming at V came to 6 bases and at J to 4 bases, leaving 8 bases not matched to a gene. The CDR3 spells CSAVRGLGTEAFF. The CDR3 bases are TGCAGTGCGGTAAGGGGGCTTGGCACTGAAGCTTTCTTT.

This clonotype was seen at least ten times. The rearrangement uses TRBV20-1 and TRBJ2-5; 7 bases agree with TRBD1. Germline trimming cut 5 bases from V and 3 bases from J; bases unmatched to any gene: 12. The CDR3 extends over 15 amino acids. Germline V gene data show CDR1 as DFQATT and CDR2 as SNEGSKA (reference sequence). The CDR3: CSAFSRGQSKETQYF. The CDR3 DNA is TGCAGTGCTTTCTCCCGGGGACAGAGCAAAGAGACCCAGTACTTC.

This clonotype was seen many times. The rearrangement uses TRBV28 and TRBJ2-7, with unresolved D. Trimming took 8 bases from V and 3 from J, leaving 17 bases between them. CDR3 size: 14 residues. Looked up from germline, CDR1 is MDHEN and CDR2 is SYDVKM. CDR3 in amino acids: CASWGPNGNYEQYF. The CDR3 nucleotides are TGTGCCAGCTGGGGTCCGAACGGAAACTACGAGCAGTACTTC. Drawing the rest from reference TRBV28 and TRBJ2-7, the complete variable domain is DVKVTQSSRYLVKRTGEKVFLECVQDMDHENMFWYRQDPGLGLRLIYFSYDVKMKEKGDIPEGYSVSREKKERFSLILESASTNQTSMYLCASWGPNGNYEQYFGPGTRLTVT.

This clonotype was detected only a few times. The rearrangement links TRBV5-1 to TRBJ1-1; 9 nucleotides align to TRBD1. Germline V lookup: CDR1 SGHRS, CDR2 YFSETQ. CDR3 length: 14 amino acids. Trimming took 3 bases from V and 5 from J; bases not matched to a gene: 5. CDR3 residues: CASSSRTGETEAFF. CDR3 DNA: TGCGCCAGCAGCTCCCGGACAGGGGAAACTGAAGCTTTCTTT.

DNA for the CDR3: TGTGCCAGCAGTGGTAGGACTGCGGGCTACGAGCAGTACTTC. The encoded protein is CASSGRTAGYEQYF. This chain joins TRBV6-1 and TRBJ2-7, with D possibly TRBD2 on 5 matching bases. Germline CDR1 reads MNHNS; CDR2 reads SASEGT. Trimming cost V 4 bases and J 3 bases, with 13 bases left between them. This CDR3 region has 14 residues.

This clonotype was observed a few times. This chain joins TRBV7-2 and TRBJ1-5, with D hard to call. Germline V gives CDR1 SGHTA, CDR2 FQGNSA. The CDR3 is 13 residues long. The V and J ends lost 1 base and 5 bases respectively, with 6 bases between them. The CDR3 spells CASSLDQDQPQHF. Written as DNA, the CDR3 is TGTGCCAGCAGCTTAGACCAGGATCAGCCCCAGCATTTT. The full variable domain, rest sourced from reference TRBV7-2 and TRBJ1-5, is GAGVSQSPSNKVTEKGKDVELRCDPISGHTALYWYRQSLGQGLEFLIYFQGNSAPDKSGLPSDRFSAERTGGSVSTLTIQRTQQEDSAVYLCASSLDQDQPQHFGDGTRLSIL.

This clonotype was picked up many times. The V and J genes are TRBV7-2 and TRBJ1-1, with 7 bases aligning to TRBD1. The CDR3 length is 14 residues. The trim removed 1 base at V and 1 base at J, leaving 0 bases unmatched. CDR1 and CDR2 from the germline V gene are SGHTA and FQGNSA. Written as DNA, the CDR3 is TGTGCCAGCAGCTTAGGACAGGGGAACACTGAAGCTTTCTTT. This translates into CASSLGQGNTEAFF.

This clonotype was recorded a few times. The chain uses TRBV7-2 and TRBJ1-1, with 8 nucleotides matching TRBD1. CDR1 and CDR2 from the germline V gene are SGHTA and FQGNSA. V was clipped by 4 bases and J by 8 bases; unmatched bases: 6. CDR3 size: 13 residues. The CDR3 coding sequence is TGTGCCAGCAGCTCCTCGGCAGGGGGCGAAGCTTTCTTT. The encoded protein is CASSSSAGGEAFF.

In DNA form, the CDR3 reads TGTGCCAGCAGCTTTAGTCCGACAGGGGGCTCCTATGGCTACACCTTC. It codes for CASSFSPTGGSYGYTF. The J gene is TRBJ1-2, the V gene TRBV5-6; TRBD1 agrees at 10 bases. CDR3 length: 16 residues. The germline V gene has CDR1 SGHDT and CDR2 YYEEEE. Losses at the gene ends were 2 bases for V and 4 bases for J; bases not matched to a gene: 8.

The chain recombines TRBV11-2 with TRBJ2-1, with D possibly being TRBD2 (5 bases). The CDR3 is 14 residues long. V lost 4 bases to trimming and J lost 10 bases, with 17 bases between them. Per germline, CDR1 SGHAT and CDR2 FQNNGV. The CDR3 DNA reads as TGTGCCAGCAGCTCATTAGGTCTAGCACTCGAGCAGTTCTTC. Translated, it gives CASSSLGLALEQFF.

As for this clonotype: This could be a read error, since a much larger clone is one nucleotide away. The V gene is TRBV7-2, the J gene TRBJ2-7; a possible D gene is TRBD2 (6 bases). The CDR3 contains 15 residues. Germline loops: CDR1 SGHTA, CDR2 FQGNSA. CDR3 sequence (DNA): TGTGCCAGCAGCCCCCTGGCGGGGAGCTCCGACGAGCAGTACTTC. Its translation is CASSPLAGSSDEQYF.

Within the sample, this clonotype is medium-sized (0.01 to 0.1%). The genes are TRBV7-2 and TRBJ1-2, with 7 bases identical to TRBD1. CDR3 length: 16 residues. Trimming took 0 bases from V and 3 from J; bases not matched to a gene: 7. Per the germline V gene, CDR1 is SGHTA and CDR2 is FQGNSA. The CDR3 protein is CASSLASTGTDYGYTF. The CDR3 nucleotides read TGTGCCAGCAGCTTAGCTTCGACAGGGACTGACTATGGCTACACCTTC.

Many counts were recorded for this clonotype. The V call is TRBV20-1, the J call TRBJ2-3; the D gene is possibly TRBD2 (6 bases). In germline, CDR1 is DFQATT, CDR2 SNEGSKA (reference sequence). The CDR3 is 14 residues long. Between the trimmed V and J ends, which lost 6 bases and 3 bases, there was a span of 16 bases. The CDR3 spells CSAADAGRTDTQYF. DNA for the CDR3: TGCAGTGCAGCCGACGCGGGGCGAACAGATACGCAGTATTTT.

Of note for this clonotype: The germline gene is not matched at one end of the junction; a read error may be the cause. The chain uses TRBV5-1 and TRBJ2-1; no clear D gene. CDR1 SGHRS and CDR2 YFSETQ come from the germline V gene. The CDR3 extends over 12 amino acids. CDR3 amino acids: CASSADFHEQCF. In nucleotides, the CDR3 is TGCGCCAGCAGCGCCGACTTCCATGAGCAGTGCTTC.

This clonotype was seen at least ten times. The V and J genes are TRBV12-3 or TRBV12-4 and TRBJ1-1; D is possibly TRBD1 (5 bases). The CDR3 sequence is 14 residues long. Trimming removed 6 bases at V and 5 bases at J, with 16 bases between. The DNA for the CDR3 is TGTGCCAGCAGCCCCAGGCTAGGGGATACTGAAGCTTTCTTT. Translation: CASSPRLGDTEAFF.

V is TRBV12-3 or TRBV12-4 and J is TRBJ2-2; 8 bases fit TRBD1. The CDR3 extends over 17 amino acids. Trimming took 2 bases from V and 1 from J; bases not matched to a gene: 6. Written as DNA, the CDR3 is TGTGCCAGCAGTTTACCCAGGGGGCGGGTGAACACCGGGGAGCTGTTTTTT. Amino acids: CASSLPRGRVNTGELFF.

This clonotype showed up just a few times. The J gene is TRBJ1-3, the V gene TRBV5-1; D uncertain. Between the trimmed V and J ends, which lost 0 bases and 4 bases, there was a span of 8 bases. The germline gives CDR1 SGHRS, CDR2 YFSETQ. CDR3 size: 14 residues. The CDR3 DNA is TGCGCCAGCAGCTTGGGTGGAGAAGGAAACACCATATATTTT. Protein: CASSLGGEGNTIYF.

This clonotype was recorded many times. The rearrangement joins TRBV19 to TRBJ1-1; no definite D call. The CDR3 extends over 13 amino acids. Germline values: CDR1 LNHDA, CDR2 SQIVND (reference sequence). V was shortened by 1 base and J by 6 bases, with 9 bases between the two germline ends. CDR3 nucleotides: TGTGCCAGTAGTATAGGCCCGGCAGCTGAAGCTTTCTTT. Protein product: CASSIGPAAEAFF.

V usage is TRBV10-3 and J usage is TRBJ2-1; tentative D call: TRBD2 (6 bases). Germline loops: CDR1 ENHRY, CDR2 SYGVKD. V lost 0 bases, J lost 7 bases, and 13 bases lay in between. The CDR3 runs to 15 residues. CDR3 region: CAISESVVRGNEQFF. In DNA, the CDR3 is TGTGCCATCAGTGAGTCGGTAGTTCGGGGGAATGAGCAGTTCTTC.

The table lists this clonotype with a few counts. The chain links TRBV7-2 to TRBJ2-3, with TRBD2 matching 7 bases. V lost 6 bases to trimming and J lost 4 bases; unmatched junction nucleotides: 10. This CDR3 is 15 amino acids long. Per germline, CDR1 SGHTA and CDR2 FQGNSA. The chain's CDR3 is CASSSTSSSSDTQYF. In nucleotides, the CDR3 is TGTGCCAGCAGTTCGACTAGCTCCTCTTCAGATACGCAGTATTTT. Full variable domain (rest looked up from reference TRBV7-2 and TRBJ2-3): GAGVSQSPSNKVTEKGKDVELRCDPISGHTALYWYRQSLGQGLEFLIYFQGNSAPDKSGLPSDRFSAERTGGSVSTLTIQRTQQEDSAVYLCASSSTSSSSDTQYFGPGTRLTVL.